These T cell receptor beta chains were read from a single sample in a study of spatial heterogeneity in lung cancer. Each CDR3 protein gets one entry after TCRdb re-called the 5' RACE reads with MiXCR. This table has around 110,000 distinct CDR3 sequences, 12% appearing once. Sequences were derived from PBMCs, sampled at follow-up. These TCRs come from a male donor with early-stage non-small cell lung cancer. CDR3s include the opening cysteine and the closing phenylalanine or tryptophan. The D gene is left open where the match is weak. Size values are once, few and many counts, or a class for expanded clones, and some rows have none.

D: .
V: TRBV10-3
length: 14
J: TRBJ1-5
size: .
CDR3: CAISETEGNQPQHF
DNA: TGTGCCATCAGTGAAACGGAGGGAAATCAGCCCCAGCATTTT

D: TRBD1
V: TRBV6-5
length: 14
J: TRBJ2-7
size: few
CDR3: CASRQGTGGAGQYF
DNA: TGTGCCAGCAGGCAAGGGACAGGGGGCGCGGGGCAGTACTTC

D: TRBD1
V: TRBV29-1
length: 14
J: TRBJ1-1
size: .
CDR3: CSGIGTGGRTEAFF
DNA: TGCAGCGGTATCGGGACAGGGGGGAGGACTGAAGCTTTCTTT

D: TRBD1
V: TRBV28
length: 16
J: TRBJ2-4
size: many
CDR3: CASSLGGQGARNIQYF
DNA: TGTGCCAGCAGTCTTGGGGGACAGGGGGCGAGGAACATTCAGTACTTC

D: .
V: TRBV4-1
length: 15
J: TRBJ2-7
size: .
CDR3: CASSFDPLQSYEQYF
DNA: TGCGCCAGCAGCTTCGACCCGCTACAGAGCTACGAGCAGTACTTC

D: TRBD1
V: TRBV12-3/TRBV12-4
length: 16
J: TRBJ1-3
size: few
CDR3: CASSLQGANSGNTIYF
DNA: TGTGCCAGCAGTTTACAGGGGGCAAATTCTGGAAACACCATATATTTT

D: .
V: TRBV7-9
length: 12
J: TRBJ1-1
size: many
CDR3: CASSAEHTEAFF
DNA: TGTGCCAGCAGCGCTGAACACACTGAAGCTTTCTTT

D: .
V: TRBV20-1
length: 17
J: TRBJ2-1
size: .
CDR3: CSAPAWAEGNAYNEQFF
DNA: TGCAGTGCCCCCGCCTGGGCCGAGGGGAATGCCTACAATGAGCAGTTCTTC

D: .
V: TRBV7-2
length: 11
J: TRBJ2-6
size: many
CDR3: CASSLLGTYSF
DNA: TGTGCCAGCAGCTTATTGGGGACCTACTCTTTC

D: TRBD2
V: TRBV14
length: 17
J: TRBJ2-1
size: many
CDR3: CASSQGTSGGSKNEQFF
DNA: TGTGCCAGCAGCCAGGGGACTAGCGGGGGGTCTAAGAATGAGCAGTTCTTC

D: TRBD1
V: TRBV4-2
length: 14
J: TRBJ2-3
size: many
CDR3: CASSSTGGADTQYF
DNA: TGTGCCAGCAGCTCCACAGGGGGCGCAGATACGCAGTATTTT

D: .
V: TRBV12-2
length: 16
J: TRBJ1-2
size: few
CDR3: CASRSGQGEVNYGYTF
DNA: TGTGCAAGTCGCTCCGGACAGGGCGAAGTTAACTATGGCTACACCTTC

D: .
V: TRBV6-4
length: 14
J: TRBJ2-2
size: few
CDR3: CASSEGAVAGELFF
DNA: TGTGCCAGCAGTGAGGGAGCAGTTGCCGGGGAGCTGTTTTTT

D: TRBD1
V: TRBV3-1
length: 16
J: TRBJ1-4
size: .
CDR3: CASSLQGLVTNEKLFF
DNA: TGTGCCAGCAGCCTACAGGGGCTGGTTACTAATGAAAAACTGTTTTTT

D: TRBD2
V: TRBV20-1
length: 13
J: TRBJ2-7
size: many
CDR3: CSAPLGGGVGQYF
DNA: TGCAGTGCTCCCCTGGGCGGGGGTGTAGGGCAGTACTTC

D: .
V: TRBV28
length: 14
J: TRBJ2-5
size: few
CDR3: CASSSMDNQETQYF
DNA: TGTGCCAGCAGTTCGATGGATAACCAAGAGACCCAGTACTTC

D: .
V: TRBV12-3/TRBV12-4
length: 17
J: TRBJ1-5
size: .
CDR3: CASSLEGEGIWNQPQHF
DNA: TGTGCCAGCAGTTTAGAAGGGGAGGGTATATGGAATCAGCCCCAGCATTTT

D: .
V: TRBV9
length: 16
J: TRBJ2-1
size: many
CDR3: CASSQGATGTYNEQFF
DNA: TGTGCCAGCAGCCAAGGGGCCACAGGGACCTACAATGAGCAGTTCTTC

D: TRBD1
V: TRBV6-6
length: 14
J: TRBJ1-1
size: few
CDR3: CASSHGTGTTEAFF
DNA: TGTGCCAGCAGTCACGGGACAGGCACCACTGAAGCTTTCTTT

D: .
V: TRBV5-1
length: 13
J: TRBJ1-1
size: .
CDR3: CASSLDAGTEAFF
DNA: TGCGCCAGCAGCTTAGATGCGGGGACTGAAGCTTTCTTT

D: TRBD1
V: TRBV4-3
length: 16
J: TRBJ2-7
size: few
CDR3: CASSQGTGTDSYEQYF
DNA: TGCGCCAGCAGCCAAGGAACCGGGACAGACTCCTACGAGCAGTACTTC

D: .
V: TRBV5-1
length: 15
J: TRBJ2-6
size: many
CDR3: CASSLVRSGANVLTF
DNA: TGCGCCAGCAGCTTGGTGAGATCTGGGGCCAACGTCCTGACTTTC

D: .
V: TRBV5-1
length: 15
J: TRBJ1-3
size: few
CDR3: CASSLGATTGNTIYF
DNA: TGCGCCAGCAGCTTGGGGGCGACGACTGGAAACACCATATATTTT

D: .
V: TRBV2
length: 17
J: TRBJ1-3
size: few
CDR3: CASSMKRSEGSGNTIYF
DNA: TGTGCCAGCAGTATGAAGCGGTCAGAGGGATCTGGAAACACCATATATTTT

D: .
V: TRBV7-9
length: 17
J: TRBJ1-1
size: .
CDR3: CASSQGANMDSASEAFF
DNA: TGTGCCAGCAGCCAAGGGGCCAATATGGACAGTGCTAGTGAAGCTTTCTTT

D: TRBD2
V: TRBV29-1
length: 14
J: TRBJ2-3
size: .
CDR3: CSVVAGGPTDTQYF
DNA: TGCAGCGTTGTAGCGGGGGGGCCGACAGATACGCAGTATTTT

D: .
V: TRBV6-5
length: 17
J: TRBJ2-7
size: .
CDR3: CASSYSGPGVKGYEQYF
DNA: TGTGCCAGCAGTTACTCGGGGCCCGGGGTGAAGGGATACGAGCAGTACTTC

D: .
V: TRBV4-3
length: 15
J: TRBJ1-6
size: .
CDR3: CASSQDPANNSPLHF
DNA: TGCGCCAGCAGCCAAGATCCGGCCAACAACTCACCCCTCCACTTT

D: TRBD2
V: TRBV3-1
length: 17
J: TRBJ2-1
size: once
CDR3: CASSFGLAGRSYNEQFF
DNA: TGTGCCAGCAGCTTCGGACTAGCGGGGCGCTCCTACAATGAGCAGTTCTTC

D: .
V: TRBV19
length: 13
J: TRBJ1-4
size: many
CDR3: CASMPQGDEKLFF
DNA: TGTGCCAGTATGCCACAGGGCGACGAAAAACTGTTTTTT

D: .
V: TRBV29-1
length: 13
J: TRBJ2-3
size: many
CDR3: CSVARRNTDTQYF
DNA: TGCAGCGTTGCTAGGAGAAACACAGATACGCAGTATTTT

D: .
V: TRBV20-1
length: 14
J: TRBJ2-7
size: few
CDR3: CSARMDRALGEQYF
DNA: TGCAGTGCTAGAATGGACAGAGCTCTGGGCGAGCAGTACTTC

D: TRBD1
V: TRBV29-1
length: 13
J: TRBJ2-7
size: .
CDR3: CSVTGTDRREQYF
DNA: TGCAGCGTGACCGGGACAGATAGACGCGAGCAGTACTTC

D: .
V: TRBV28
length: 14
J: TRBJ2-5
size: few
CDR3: CASRTWTGQETQYF
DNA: TGTGCCAGCAGGACCTGGACTGGACAAGAGACCCAGTACTTC

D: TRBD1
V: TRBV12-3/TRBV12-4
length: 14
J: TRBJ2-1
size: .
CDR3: CASSLGTGVFGQFF
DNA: TGTGCCAGCAGTTTAGGGACAGGGGTCTTTGGGCAGTTCTTC

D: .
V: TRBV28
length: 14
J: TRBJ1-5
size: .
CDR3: CASTVGISNQPQHF
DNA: TGTGCCAGCACAGTAGGTATTAGCAATCAGCCCCAGCATTTT